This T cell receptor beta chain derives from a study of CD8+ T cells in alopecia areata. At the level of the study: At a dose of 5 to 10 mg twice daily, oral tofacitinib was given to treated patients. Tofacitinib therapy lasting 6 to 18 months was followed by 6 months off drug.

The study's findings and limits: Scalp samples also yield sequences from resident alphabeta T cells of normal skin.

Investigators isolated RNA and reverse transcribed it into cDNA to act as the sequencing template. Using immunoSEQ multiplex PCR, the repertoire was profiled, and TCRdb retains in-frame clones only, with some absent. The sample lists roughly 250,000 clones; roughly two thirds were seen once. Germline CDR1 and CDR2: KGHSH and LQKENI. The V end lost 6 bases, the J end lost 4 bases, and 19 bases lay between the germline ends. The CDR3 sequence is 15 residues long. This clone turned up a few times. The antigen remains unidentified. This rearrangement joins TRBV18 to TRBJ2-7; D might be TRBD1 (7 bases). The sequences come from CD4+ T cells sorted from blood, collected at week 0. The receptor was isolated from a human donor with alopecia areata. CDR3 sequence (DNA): TGTGCCAGCTCGCAAGGAGGGGGCCAAGGATACGAGCAGTACTTC. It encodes CASSQGGGQGYEQYF.